This TCR beta chain stems from a study of CXCR3-negative and CXCR3-positive naive CD8 T cells. For this clonotype: Its antigen remains unidentified.

The authors prepared UMI-labeled TRB cDNA libraries by 5' RACE. For each CDR3 protein, TCRdb gives one entry from its re-call of the 5' RACE reads, without DNA. This sample's table has tens of thousands of distinct CDR3 sequences. Germline values: CDR1 SGHNT, CDR2 YENEEA. The CDR3 is made up of 12 amino acids. Broader study findings: Naive CXCR3-positive and CXCR3-negative cells shared TRBV-TRBJ usage; memory cells diverged. High diversity, comparable across both naive subsets, contrasted with much lower diversity in memory CD8+ cells. TRB CDR3 hydrophobicity was greater in CXCR3-positive naive cells than in CXCR3-negative naive cells.

The specimen sequenced was naive CXCR3+ CD8+ T cells from blood. Subset defined: CD45RO-CCR7+CD27+CD95- naive CD8+ T cells expressing CXCR3 (TNR3+). This chain uses TRBV11-3 with TRBJ2-5. The receptor comes from a human donor in good health. Some clones in this sample may be carry-over from other donors' samples. The CDR3 here is CASSLDRETQYF. Complete variable domain (other parts from reference TRBV11-3 and TRBJ2-5): EAGVVQSPRYKIIEKKQPVAFWCNPISGHNTLYWYLQNLGQGPELLIRYENEEAVDDSQLPKDRFSAERLKGVDSTLKIQPAELGDSAVYLCASSLDRETQYFGPGTRLLVL.